This T cell receptor (beta chain) was captured by sequencing in a study of prognosis after radiotherapy for stage I lung cancer. Study-level background: Ages of the approximately 12 men and 5 to 7 women ranged about 50 to 95 years, median about 72.

CDR3 length: 14 residues. Looked up from germline, CDR1 is MGHRA and CDR2 is YSYEKL. Trimming pared 0 bases from V and 2 bases from J, leaving 7 bases between. This clonotype was seen ten or more times. Two-round multiplex PCR amplified TCR beta CDR3 from genomic DNA. With primers specific to each TRBV and TRBJ gene, the first-round PCR was performed. TCRdb redid the calling of the multiplex PCR reads with MiXCR, one entry per CDR3 protein. Of 13,000 or so distinct CDR3 sequences listed, roughly 50% were seen once; the top ten hold roughly 25%. Sequenced material: PBMCs, taken before or after stereotactic body radiation therapy (not recorded which). The chain carries TRBV4-1 and TRBJ1-1, with no clear D. The TCR originated in a donor over 45 with non-small cell lung cancer. CDR3 sequence: CASSQDGTNTEAFF. CDR3 nucleotides: TGCGCCAGCAGCCAAGATGGAACAAACACTGAAGCTTTCTTT.